This T cell receptor (beta chain) was profiled in a study of cytomegalovirus exposure and HLA in healthy donors. Turning to the study itself: When roughly 420 donors were genotyped, just over 80% of them were found to fall in the Caucasian-associated ancestry cluster. Broader study findings: At a 0.05 false discovery rate, a later analysis found approximately 17,000 TCR beta sequences to be associated with HLA alleles.

Comment on this clone: Its antigen is unknown.

Germline V gives CDR1 SGHRS, CDR2 YFSETQ. This CDR3 has 16 amino acids. All the people who gave samples were healthy bone marrow donors. In the PCR, 60 Vbeta and 13 Jbeta primers were used. The assay was immunoSEQ multiplex PCR, and TCRdb's table has in-frame clones only and misses some. Among about 130,000 clones listed, around 69% were seen once. Sequencing was carried out using PBMCs. The V and J genes are TRBV5-1 and TRBJ2-5; 8 bases are shared with TRBD2. The J call is uncertain, as TRBJ2-7 better fits the DNA end. The clonotype originates from a human donor in good health. The CDR3 region is CASSPLAGKGVYEQYF. The CDR3, as DNA: TGCGCCAGCAGCCCCTTAGCGGGAAAGGGAGTTTACGAGCAGTACTTC.